This TCR beta chain was recovered during a study of T cell responses to AZD1222 COVID-19 vaccine. Across the study: Second doses at about 4 or about 12 weeks were pooled. Study-wide points: Unmutated regions of variants are reportedly targeted by nearly half of spike-specific TCRs. Without day 14 samples, only post-peak T cell repertoires were studied. Clonal diversity was possibly underestimated; the donors were predominantly white British and more often female.

The sample holds one count of this clone. Its specificity is not known. The CDR3 contains 15 residues. Germline CDR1 and CDR2: SGDLS and YYNGEE. Losses at the gene ends were 2 bases for V and 2 bases for J; bases not matched to a gene: 2. The method was immunoSEQ multiplex PCR; TCRdb's version includes in-frame clones alone and lacks a portion of them. The sample lists 100,000 to 150,000 clones, approximately 91% seen once, with roughly 6.5% in the top ten. This clonotype was obtained from an adult in good health. This specimen consisted of peripheral blood, obtained on day 0 of AZD1222 vaccination. This chain joins TRBV9 and TRBJ2-2, with 8 bases that match TRBD1. CDR3 in DNA: TGTGCCAGCAGCGTGACAGGGGCCAACACCGGGGAGCTGTTTTTT. Its translation: CASSVTGANTGELFF. Full variable domain (outside the CDR3, taken from reference TRBV9 and TRBJ2-2): DSGVTQTPKHLITATGQRVTLRCSPRSGDLSVYWYQQSLDQGLQFLIQYYNGEERAKGNILERFSAQQFPDLHSELNLSSLELGDSALYFCASSVTGANTGELFFGEGSRLTVL.